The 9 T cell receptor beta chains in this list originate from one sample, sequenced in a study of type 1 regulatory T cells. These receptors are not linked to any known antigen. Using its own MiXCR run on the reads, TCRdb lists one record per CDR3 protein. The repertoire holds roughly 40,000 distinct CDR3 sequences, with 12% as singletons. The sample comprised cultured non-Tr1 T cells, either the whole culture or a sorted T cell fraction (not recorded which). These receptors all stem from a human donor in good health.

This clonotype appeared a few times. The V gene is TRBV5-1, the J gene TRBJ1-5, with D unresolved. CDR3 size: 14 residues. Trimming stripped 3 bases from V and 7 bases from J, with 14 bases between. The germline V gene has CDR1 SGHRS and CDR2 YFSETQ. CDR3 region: CASSSSPEVQPQHF. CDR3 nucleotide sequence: TGCGCCAGCAGCTCGTCACCCGAAGTCCAGCCCCAGCATTTT.

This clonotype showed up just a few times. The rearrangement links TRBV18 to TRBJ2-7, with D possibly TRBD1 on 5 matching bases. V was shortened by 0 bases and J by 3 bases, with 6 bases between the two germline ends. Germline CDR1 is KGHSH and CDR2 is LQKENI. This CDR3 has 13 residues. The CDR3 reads CASSPPQGYEQYF. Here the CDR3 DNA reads TGTGCCAGCTCACCACCCCAGGGCTACGAGCAGTACTTC.

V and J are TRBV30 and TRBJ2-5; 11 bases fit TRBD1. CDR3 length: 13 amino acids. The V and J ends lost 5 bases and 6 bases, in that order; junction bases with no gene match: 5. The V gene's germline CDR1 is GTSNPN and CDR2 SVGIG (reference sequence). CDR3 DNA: TGTGCCTGGGGGGGGACAGGGGGTCAGACCCAGTACTTC. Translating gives CAWGGTGGQTQYF. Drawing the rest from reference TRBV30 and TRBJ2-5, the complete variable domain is SQTIHQWPATLVQPVGSPLSLECTVEGTSNPNLYWYRQAAGRGLQLLFYSVGIGQISSEVPQNLSASRPQDRQFILSSKKLLLSDSGFYLCAWGGTGGQTQYFGPGTRLLVL.

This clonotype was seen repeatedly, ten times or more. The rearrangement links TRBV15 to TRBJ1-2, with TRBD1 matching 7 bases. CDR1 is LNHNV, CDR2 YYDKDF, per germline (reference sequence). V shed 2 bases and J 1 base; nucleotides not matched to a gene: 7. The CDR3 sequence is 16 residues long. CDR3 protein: CATSRQRDSHNYGYTF. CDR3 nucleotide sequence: TGTGCCACCAGCAGACAACGGGACAGCCATAACTATGGCTACACCTTC.

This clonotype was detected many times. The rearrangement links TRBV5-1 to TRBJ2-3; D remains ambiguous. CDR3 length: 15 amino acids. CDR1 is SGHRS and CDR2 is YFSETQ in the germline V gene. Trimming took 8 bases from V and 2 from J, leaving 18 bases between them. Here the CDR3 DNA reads TGCGCCAGTTTCCCCCATGGCAGTAACACAGATACGCAGTATTTT. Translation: CASFPHGSNTDTQYF.

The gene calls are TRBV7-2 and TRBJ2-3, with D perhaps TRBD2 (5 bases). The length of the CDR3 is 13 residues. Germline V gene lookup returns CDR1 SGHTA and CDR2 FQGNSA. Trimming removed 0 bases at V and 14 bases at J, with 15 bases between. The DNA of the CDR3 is TGTGCCAGCAGCTTAGCCGCCACTCACGGAGGGTATTTT. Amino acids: CASSLAATHGGYF.

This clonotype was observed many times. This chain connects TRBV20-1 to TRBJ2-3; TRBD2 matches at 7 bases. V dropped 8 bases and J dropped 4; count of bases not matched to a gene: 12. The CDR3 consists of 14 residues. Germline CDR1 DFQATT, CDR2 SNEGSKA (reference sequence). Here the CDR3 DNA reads TGCAGTTCCCTACAGCGGGGAGGGGCAGATACGCAGTATTTT. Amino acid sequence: CSSLQRGGADTQYF.

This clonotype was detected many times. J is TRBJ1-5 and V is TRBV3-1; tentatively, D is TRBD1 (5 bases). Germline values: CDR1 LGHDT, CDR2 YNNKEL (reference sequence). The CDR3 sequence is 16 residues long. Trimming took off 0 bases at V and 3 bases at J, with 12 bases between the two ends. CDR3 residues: CASSQDGGGNNQPQHF. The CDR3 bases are TGTGCCAGCAGCCAAGATGGGGGTGGGAACAATCAGCCCCAGCATTTT. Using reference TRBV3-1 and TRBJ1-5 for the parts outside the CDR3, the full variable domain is DTAVSQTPKYLVTQMGNDKSIKCEQNLGHDTMYWYKQDSKKFLKIMFSYNNKELIINETVPNRFSPKSPDKAHLNLHINSLELGDSAVYFCASSQDGGGNNQPQHFGDGTRLSIL.

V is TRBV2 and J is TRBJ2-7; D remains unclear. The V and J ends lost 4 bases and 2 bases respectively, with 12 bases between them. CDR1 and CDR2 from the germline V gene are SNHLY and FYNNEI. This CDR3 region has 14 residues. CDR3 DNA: TGTGCCAGCAGTGGGAATACAGAACCCTACGAGCAGTACTTC. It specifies CASSGNTEPYEQYF.